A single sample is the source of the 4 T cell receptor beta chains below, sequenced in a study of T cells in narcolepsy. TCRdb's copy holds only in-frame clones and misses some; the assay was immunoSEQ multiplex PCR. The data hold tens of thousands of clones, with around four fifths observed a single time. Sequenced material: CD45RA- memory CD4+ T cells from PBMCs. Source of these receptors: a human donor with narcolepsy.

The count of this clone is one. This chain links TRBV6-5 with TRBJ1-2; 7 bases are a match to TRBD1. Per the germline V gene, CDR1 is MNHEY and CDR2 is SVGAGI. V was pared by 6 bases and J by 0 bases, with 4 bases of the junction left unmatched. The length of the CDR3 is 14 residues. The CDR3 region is CASSPTGTNYGYTF. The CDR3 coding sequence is TGTGCCAGCAGCCCGACAGGGACTAACTATGGCTACACCTTC.

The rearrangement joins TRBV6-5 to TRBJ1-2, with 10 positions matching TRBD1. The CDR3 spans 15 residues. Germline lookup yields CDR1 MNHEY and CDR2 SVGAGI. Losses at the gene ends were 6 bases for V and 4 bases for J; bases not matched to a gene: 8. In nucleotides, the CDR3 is TGTGCCAGCAGACAGGGACAGGGGAATGCCTATGGCTACACCTTC. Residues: CASRQGQGNAYGYTF.

Written as DNA, the CDR3 is TGTGCCAGCAGCGCCCGACTAGCGGGGGGGCTAAATGAGCAGTTCTTC. Amino acids: CASSARLAGGLNEQFF. The chain is built from TRBV7-2 and TRBJ2-1, with TRBD2 matching over 14 bases. V trimming: 5 bases; J trimming: 7 bases; junction bases outside the gene matches: 7. This CDR3 has 16 residues. Germline CDR1 SGHTA, CDR2 FQGNSA.

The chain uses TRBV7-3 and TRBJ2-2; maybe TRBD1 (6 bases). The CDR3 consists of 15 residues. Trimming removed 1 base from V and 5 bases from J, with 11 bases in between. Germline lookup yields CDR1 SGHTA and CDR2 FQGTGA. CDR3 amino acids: CASSLNRVITGELFF. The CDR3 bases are TGTGCCAGCAGCTTAAACAGGGTTATTACCGGGGAGCTGTTTTTT.